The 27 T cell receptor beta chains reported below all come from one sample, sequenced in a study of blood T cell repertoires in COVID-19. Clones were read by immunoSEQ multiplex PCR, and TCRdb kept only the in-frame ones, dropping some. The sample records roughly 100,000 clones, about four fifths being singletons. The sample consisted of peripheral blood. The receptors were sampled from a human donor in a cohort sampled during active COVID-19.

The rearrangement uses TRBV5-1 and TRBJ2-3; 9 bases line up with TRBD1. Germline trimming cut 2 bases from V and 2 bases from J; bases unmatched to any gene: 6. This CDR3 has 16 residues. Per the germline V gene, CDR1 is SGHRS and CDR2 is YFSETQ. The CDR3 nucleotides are TGCGCCAGCAGCTTTTTAGGGACAGGGACCACAGATACGCAGTATTTT. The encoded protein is CASSFLGTGTTDTQYF.

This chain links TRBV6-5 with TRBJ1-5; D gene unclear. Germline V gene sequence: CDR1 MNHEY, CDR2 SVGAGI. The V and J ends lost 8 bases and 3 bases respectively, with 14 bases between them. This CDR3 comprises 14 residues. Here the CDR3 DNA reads TGTGCCAGCTTAGAACAGCCCAACAATCAGCCCCAGCATTTT. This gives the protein CASLEQPNNQPQHF.

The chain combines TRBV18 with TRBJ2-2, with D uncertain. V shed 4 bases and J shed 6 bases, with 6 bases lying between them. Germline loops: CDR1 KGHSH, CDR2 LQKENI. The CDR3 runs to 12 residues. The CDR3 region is CASSQRAGELFF. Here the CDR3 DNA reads TGTGCCAGCTCACAAAGAGCCGGGGAGCTGTTTTTT.

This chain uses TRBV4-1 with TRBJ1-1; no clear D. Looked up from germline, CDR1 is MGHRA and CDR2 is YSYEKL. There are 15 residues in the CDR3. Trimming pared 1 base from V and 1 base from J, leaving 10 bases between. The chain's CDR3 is CASSQALARNTEAFF. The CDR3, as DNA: TGCGCCAGCAGCCAAGCCCTCGCCAGGAACACTGAAGCTTTCTTT.

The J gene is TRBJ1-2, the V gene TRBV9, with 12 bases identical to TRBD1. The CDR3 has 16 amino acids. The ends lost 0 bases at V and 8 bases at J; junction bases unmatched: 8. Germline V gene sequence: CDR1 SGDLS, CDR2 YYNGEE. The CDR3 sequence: CASSVGGSGTGGGYTF. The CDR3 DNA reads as TGTGCCAGCAGCGTAGGAGGAAGTGGGACAGGGGGCGGCTACACCTTC.

Here the CDR3 DNA reads TGTGCCAGTAGCAAGGGGAACAGGGTCAATGAGCAGTTCTTC. It is translated as CASSKGNRVNEQFF. The chain couples TRBV19 to TRBJ2-1, with D perhaps matching TRBD1 (6 bases). Trimming took off 6 bases at V and 6 bases at J, with 15 bases between the two ends. The germline CDR1 and CDR2 sequences are LNHDA and SQIVND (reference sequence). The CDR3 loop spans 14 amino acids.

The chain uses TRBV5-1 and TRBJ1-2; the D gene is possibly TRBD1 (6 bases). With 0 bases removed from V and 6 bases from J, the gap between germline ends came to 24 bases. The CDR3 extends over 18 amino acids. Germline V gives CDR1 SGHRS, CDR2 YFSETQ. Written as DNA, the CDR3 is TGCGCCAGCAGCTTGGCTACAGAAGGGGGAAGGTTGTCGGATGGCTACACCTTC. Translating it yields CASSLATEGGRLSDGYTF. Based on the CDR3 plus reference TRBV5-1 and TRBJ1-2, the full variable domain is KAGVTQTPRYLIKTRGQQVTLSCSPISGHRSVSWYQQTPGQGLQFLFEYFSETQRNKGNFPGRFSGRQFSNSRSEMNVSTLELGDSALYLCASSLATEGGRLSDGYTFGSGTRLTVV.

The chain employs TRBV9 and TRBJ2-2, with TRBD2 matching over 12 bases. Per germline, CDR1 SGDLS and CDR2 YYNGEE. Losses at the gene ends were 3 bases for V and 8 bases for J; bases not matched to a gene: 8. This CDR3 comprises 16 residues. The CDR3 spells CASSAPSGGAGGELFF. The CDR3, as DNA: TGTGCCAGCAGCGCCCCTAGCGGGGGGGCTGGGGGGGAGCTGTTTTTT. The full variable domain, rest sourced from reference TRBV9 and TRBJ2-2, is DSGVTQTPKHLITATGQRVTLRCSPRSGDLSVYWYQQSLDQGLQFLIQYYNGEERAKGNILERFSAQQFPDLHSELNLSSLELGDSALYFCASSAPSGGAGGELFFGEGSRLTVL.

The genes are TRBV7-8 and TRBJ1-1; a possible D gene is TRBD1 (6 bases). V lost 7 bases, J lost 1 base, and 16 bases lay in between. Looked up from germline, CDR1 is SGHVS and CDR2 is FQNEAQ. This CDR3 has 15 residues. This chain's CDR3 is CASTKSGAQNTEAFF. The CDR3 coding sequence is TGTGCCAGCACCAAATCAGGGGCGCAGAACACTGAAGCTTTCTTT. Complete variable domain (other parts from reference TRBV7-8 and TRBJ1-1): GAGVSQSPRYKVAKRGQDVALRCDPISGHVSLFWYQQALGQGPEFLTYFQNEAQLDKSGLPSDRFFAERPEGSVSTLKIQRTQQEDSAVYLCASTKSGAQNTEAFFGQGTRLTVV.

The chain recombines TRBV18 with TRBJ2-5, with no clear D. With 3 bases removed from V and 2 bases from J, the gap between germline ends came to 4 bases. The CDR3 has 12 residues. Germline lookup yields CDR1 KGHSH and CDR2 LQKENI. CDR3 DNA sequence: TGTGCCAGCTCACCTCTTCAAGAGACCCAGTACTTC. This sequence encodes CASSPLQETQYF.

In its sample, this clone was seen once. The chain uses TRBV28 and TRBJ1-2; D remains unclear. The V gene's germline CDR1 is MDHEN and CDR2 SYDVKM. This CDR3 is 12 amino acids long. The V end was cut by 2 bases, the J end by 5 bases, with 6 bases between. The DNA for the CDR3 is TGTGCCAGCAGTTTACCAGCGTATGGCTACACCTTC. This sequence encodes CASSLPAYGYTF.

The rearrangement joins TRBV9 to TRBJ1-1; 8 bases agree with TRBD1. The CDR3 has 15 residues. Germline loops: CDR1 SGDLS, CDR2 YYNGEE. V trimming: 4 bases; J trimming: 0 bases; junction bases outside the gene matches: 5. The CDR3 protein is CASSPGGALNTEAFF. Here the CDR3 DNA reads TGTGCCAGCAGCCCAGGGGGCGCATTGAACACTGAAGCTTTCTTT.

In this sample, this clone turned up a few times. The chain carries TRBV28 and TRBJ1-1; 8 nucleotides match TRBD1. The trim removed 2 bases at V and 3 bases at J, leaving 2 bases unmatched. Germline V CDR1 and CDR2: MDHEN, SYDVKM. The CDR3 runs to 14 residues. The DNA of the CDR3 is TGTGCCAGCAGTTTAGAGGACAGGGACACTGAAGCTTTCTTT. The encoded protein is CASSLEDRDTEAFF.

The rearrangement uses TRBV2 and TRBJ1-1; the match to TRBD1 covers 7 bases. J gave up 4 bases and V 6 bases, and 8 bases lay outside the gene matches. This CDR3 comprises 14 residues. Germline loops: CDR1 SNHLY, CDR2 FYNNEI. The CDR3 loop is CASRVDRASTEAFF. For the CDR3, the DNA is TGTGCCAGCAGGGTTGACAGGGCGAGCACTGAAGCTTTCTTT.

The DNA of the CDR3 is TGTGCCAGCAGCTTAGTATCGACAGGCGGCACCGGGGAGCTGTTTTTT. Encoded protein: CASSLVSTGGTGELFF. This chain connects TRBV11-1 to TRBJ2-2, with a weak D call TRBD1 (6 bases). V was trimmed by 1 base and J by 4 bases, leaving 13 bases between them. Germline V gene sequence: CDR1 SGHAT, CDR2 FQDESV (reference sequence). This CDR3 contains 16 residues.

The CDR3, as DNA: TGTGCCAGCAGTTACAACAGGCTTTCCTACGAGCAGTACTTC. Encoded protein: CASSYNRLSYEQYF. The chain couples TRBV6-2 or TRBV6-3 to TRBJ2-7, with D possibly TRBD1 on 5 matching bases. The length of the CDR3 is 14 residues. V was clipped by 2 bases and J by 1 base, with 9 bases between them. Germline V lookup: CDR1 MNHEY, CDR2 SVGEGT.

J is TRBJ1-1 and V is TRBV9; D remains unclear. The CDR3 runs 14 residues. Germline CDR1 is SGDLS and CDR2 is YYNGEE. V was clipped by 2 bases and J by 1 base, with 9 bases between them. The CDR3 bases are TGTGCCAGCAGCGTGACACAGCAGAACACTGAAGCTTTCTTT. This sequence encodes CASSVTQQNTEAFF.

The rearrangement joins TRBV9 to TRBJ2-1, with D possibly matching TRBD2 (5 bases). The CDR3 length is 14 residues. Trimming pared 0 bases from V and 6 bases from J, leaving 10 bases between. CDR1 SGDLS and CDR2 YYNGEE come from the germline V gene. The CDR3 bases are TGTGCCAGCAGCGTAGGGATCAGCGGCAATGAGCAGTTCTTC. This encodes CASSVGISGNEQFF. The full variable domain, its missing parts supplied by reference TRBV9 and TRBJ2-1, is DSGVTQTPKHLITATGQRVTLRCSPRSGDLSVYWYQQSLDQGLQFLIQYYNGEERAKGNILERFSAQQFPDLHSELNLSSLELGDSALYFCASSVGISGNEQFFGPGTRLTVL.

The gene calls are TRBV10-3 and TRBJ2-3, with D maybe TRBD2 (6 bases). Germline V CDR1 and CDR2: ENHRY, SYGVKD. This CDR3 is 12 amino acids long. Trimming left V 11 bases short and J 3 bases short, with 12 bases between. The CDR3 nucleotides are TGTGCCCACGGCGCGGGGACAGATACGCAGTATTTT. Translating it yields CAHGAGTDTQYF.

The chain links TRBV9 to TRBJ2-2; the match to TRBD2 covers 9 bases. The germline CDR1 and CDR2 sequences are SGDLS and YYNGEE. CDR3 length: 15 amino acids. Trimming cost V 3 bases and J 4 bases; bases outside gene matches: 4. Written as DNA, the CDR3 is TGTGCCAGCAGCGGCGGGGGGGGAACCACCGGGGAGCTGTTTTTT. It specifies CASSGGGGTTGELFF. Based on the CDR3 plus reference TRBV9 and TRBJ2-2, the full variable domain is DSGVTQTPKHLITATGQRVTLRCSPRSGDLSVYWYQQSLDQGLQFLIQYYNGEERAKGNILERFSAQQFPDLHSELNLSSLELGDSALYFCASSGGGGTTGELFFGEGSRLTVL.

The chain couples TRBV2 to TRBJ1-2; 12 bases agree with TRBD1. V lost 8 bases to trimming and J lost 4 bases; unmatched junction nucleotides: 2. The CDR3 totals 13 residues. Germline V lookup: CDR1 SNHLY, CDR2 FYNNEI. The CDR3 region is CASRDRGPYGYTF. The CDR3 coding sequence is TGTGCCAGCCGGGACAGGGGGCCCTATGGCTACACCTTC.

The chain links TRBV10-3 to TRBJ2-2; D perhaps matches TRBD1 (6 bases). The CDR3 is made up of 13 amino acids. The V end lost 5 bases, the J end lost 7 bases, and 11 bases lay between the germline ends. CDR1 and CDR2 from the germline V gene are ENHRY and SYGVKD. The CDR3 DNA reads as TGTGCCATCAGTCAGGGGTCGGGCGGGGAGCTGTTTTTT. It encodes CAISQGSGGELFF.

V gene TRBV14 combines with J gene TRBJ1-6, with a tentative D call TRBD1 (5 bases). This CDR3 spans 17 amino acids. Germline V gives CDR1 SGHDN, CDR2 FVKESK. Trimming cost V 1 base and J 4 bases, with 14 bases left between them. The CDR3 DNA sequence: TGTGCCAGCAGCCAAGTAAGGGGAGGTGATTATAATTCACCCCTCCACTTT. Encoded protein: CASSQVRGGDYNSPLHF.

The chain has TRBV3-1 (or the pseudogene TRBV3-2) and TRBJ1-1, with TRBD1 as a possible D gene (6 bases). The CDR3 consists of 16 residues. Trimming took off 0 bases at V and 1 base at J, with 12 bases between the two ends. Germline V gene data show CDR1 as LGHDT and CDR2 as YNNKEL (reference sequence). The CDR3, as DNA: TGTGCCAGCAGCCAAGAGCCGCAGGGGAGGAACACTGAAGCTTTCTTT. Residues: CASSQEPQGRNTEAFF.

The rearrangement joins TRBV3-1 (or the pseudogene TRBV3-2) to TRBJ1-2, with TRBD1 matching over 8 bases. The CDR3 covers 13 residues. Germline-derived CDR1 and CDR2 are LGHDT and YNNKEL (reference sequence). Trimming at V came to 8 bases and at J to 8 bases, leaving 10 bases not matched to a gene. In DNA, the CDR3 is TGTGCCAGCTCTGACAGGGGTTTAAGGGGCTACACCTTC. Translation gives CASSDRGLRGYTF.

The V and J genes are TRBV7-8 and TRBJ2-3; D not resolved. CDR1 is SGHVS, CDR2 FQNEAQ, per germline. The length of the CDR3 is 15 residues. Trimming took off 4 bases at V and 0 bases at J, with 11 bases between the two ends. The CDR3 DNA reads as TGTGCCAGCAGCTCCTACTCCGGTAGCACAGATACGCAGTATTTT. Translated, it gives CASSSYSGSTDTQYF. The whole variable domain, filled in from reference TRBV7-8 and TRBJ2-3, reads GAGVSQSPRYKVAKRGQDVALRCDPISGHVSLFWYQQALGQGPEFLTYFQNEAQLDKSGLPSDRFFAERPEGSVSTLKIQRTQQEDSAVYLCASSSYSGSTDTQYFGPGTRLTVL.

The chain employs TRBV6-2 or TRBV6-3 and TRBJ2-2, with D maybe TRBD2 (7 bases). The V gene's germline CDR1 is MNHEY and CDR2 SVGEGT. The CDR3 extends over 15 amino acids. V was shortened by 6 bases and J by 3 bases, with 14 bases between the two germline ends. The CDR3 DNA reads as TGTGCCAGCAGCCGACGGGGGGCCGACACCGGGGAGCTGTTTTTT. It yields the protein CASSRRGADTGELFF.